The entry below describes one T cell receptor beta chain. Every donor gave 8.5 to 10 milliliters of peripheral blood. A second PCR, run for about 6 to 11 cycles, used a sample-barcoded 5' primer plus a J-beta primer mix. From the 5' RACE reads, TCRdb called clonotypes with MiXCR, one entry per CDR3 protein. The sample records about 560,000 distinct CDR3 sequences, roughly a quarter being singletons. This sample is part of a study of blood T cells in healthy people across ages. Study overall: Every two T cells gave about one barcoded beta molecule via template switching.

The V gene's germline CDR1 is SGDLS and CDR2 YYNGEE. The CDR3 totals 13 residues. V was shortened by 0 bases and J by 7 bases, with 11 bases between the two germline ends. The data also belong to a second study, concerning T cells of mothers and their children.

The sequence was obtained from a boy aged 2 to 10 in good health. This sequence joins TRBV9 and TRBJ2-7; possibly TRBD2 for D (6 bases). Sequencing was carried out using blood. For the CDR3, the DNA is TGTGCCAGCAGCGTAGGGGGTAGCGGTGAGCAGTACTTC. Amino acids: CASSVGGSGEQYF.